Presented here are 4 T cell receptor beta chains from one specimen sequenced in a study of low-dose radiotherapy and immunotherapy resistance in tumors. The PCR that amplified TCRs ran for 20 cycles, relying on a constant-region primer and a V-primer adapter. TCRdb re-derived calls from the reads in MiXCR, one entry per CDR3 protein. The profile shows roughly 50,000 distinct CDR3 sequences, around 34% of them singletons. Time point denoted: after trial treatment. As to treatment: LDRT plus nivolumab, ipilimumab, low-dose cyclophosphamide and aspirin (RACIN trial). The material sequenced was PBMCs, taken after low-dose radiotherapy plus immunotherapy. The receptors stem from a male donor with rectosigmoid adenocarcinoma.

The chain is built from TRBV2 and TRBJ2-2; 13 bases are a match to TRBD2. Germline V gene data show CDR1 as SNHLY and CDR2 as FYNNEI. J was trimmed by 7 bases and V by 6 bases; bases with no gene match: 20. The length of the CDR3 is 20 residues. CDR3 sequence reads: CASSPRQGLTSGRYHGELFF. CDR3 bases: TGTGCCAGCAGCCCCAGACAGGGGTTGACTAGCGGGAGGTATCACGGGGAGCTGTTTTTT.

This clonotype was detected ten times or more. The chain has TRBV7-3 and TRBJ2-1, with 8 bases that match TRBD1. The junction had 7 bases not matched to a gene; V was cut back by 5 bases and J by 10 bases. Germline V gives CDR1 SGHTA, CDR2 FQGTGA. This CDR3 is built from 13 residues. This CDR3 reads CASSTGTGLEQFF. CDR3 bases: TGTGCCAGCAGCACCGGGACAGGACTCGAGCAGTTCTTC. Full variable domain (missing parts from reference TRBV7-3 and TRBJ2-1): GAGVSQTPSNKVTEKGKYVELRCDPISGHTALYWYRQSLGQGPEFLIYFQGTGAADDSGLPNDRFFAVRPEGSVSTLKIQRTERGDSAVYLCASSTGTGLEQFFGPGTRLTVL.

V usage is TRBV5-1 and J usage is TRBJ1-5; TRBD1 matches 12 bases. The CDR3 totals 16 residues. Germline CDR1 reads SGHRS; CDR2 reads YFSETQ. V was clipped by 7 bases and J by 2 bases; unmatched bases: 7. In DNA form, the CDR3 reads TGCGCCAGCGGGGACAGGGGGCGCGATCGCAATCAGCCCCAGCATTTT. Translation gives CASGDRGRDRNQPQHF.

Turning to this clonotype: Since a far larger clone is one base different, this is likely a read error. The V call is TRBV6-2 or TRBV6-3, the J call TRBJ2-7; D could derive from TRBD1 or TRBD2 (6 bases each). Germline CDR1 and CDR2: MNHEY and SVGEGT. Trimming pared 8 bases from V and 7 bases from J, leaving 15 bases between. The CDR3 is made up of 12 amino acids. The CDR3 reads CASCRQGTEQYF. The CDR3 region has the DNA TGTGCCAGCTGTCGGCAGGGGACTGAGCAGTACTTC.